The entry below gives a single T cell receptor (beta chain) sequence along with its context. The data originate from a study of blood T cell repertoires in COVID-19. V shed 0 bases, J shed 7 bases, and the junction held 4 bases outside the gene matches. CDR3 length: 16 amino acids. From germline, CDR1 is SGHDT and CDR2 YYEEEE. Generated by immunoSEQ multiplex PCR, the TCRdb table keeps only in-frame clones and is missing some. The repertoire consists of 200,000 to 250,000 clones, with more than 85% occurring once and the leading ten covering 10%. V gene TRBV5-6 combines with J gene TRBJ2-3; 14 nucleotides line up with TRBD2. The clonotype comes from a woman aged 45-65 years with COVID-19, enrolled during active disease. The source material was peripheral blood. CDR3 amino acids: CASSLERTSGGNTQYF. DNA for the CDR3: TGTGCCAGCAGCTTGGAGCGGACTAGCGGGGGGAATACGCAGTATTTT.